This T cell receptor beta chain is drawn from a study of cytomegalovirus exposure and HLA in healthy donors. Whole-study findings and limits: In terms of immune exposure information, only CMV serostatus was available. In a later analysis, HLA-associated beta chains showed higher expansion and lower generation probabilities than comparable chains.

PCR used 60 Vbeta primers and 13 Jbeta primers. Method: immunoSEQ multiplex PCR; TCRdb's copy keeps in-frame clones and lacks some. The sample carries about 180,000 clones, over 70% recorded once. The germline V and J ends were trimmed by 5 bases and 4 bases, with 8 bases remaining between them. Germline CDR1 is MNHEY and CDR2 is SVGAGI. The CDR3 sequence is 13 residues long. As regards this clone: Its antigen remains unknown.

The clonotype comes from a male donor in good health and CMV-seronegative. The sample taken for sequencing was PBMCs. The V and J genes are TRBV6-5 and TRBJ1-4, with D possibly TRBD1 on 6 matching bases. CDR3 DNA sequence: TGTGCCAGCAGTCCAGGGGATAATGAAAAACTGTTTTTT. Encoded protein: CASSPGDNEKLFF.